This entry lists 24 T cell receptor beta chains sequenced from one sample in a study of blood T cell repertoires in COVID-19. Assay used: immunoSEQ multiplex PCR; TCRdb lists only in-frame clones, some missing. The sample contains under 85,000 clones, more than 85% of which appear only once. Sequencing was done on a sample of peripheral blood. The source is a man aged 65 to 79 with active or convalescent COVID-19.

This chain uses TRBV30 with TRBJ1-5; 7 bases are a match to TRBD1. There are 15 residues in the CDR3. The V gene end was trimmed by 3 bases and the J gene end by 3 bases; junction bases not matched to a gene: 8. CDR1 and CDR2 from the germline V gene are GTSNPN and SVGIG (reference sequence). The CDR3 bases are TGTGCCTGGAGGGGGGCCGGGACAGTCAATCAGCCCCAGCATTTT. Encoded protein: CAWRGAGTVNQPQHF.

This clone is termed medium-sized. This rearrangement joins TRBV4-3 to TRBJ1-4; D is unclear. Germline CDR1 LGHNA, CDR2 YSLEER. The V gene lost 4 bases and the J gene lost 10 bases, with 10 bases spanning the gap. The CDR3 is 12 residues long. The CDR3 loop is CASSLSDGKLFF. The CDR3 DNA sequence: TGCGCCAGCAGCCTTAGCGACGGAAAACTGTTTTTT.

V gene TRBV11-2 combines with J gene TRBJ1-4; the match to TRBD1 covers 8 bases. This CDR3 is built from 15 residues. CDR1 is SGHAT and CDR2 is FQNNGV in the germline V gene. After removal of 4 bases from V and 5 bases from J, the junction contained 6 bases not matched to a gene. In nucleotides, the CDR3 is TGTGCCAGCAGCTCACAGGGGGGGACCAATGAAAAACTGTTTTTT. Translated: CASSSQGGTNEKLFF.

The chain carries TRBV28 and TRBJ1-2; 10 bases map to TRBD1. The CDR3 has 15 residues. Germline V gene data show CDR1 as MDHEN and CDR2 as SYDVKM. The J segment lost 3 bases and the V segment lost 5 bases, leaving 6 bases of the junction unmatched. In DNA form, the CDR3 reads TGTGCCAGCAGTATCACCGGGACAGGGGACTATGGCTACACCTTC. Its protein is CASSITGTGDYGYTF.

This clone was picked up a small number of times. The CDR3 loop is CASSQKQGAFF. The CDR3 DNA follows: TGTGCCAGCAGTCAAAAACAGGGAGCTTTCTTT. The rearrangement joins TRBV2 to TRBJ1-1; TRBD1 might be the D (6 bases). The V gene lost 5 bases and the J gene lost 10 bases, with 11 bases spanning the gap. Germline-derived CDR1 and CDR2 are SNHLY and FYNNEI. The CDR3 is 11 amino acids.

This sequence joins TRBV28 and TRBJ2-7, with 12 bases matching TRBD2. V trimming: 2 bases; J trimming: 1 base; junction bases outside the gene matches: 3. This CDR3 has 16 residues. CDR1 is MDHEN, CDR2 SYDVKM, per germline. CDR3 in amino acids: CASSLGTSGLSYEQYF. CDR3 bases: TGTGCCAGCAGTTTAGGGACTAGCGGGTTATCCTACGAGCAGTACTTC. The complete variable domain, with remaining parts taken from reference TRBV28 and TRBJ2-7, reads DVKVTQSSRYLVKRTGEKVFLECVQDMDHENMFWYRQDPGLGLRLIYFSYDVKMKEKGDIPEGYSVSREKKERFSLILESASTNQTSMYLCASSLGTSGLSYEQYFGPGTRLTVT.

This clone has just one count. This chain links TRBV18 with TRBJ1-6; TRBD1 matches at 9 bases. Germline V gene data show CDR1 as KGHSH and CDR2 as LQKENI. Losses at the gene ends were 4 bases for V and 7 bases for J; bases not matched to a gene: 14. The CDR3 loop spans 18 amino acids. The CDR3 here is CASSLRTGADGGNSPLHF. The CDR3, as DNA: TGTGCCAGCTCACTTCGGACAGGGGCAGACGGGGGGAATTCACCCCTCCACTTT.

CDR3 DNA: TGTGCCAGCTCACCAGGGACAGAGAACACCGGGGAGCTGTTTTTT. This gives the protein CASSPGTENTGELFF. The chain couples TRBV18 to TRBJ2-2; 7 positions agree with TRBD1. CDR1 and CDR2 from the germline V gene are KGHSH and LQKENI. V was pared by 2 bases and J by 1 base, with 1 base of the junction left unmatched. The CDR3 consists of 15 residues.

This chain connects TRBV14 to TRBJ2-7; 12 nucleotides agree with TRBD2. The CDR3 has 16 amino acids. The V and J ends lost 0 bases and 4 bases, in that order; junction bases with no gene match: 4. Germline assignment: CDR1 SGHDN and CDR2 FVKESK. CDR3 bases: TGTGCCAGCAGCCAAGATTTTACTAGCGGGAGGTACGAGCAGTACTTC. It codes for CASSQDFTSGRYEQYF.

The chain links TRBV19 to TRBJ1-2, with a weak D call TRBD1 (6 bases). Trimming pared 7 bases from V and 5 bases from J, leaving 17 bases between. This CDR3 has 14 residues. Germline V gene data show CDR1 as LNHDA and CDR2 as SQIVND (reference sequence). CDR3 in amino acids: CASNTGGAGYGYTF. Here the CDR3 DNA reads TGTGCCAGTAACACTGGGGGCGCTGGGTATGGCTACACCTTC.

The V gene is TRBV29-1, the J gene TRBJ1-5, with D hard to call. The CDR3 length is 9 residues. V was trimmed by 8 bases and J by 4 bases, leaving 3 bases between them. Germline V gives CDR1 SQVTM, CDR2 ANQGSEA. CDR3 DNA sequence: TGCAGCCGGAATCAGCCCCAGCATTTT. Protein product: CSRNQPQHF.

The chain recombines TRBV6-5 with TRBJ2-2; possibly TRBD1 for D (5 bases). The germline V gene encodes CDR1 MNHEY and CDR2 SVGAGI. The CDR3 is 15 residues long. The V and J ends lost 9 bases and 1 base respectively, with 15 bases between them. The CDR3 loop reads CASRQYFLNTGELFF. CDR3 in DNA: TGTGCCAGTAGACAGTACTTCCTGAACACCGGGGAGCTGTTTTTT.

The CDR3 DNA reads as TGTGCCAGCAGTGGGCGGGAGGGCCTCAATGAGCAGTTCTTC. Protein product: CASSGREGLNEQFF. The V call is TRBV28, the J call TRBJ2-1, with TRBD2 matching 9 bases. Germline V lookup: CDR1 MDHEN, CDR2 SYDVKM. This CDR3 spans 14 amino acids. V dropped 5 bases and J dropped 6; count of bases not matched to a gene: 5. Variable domain in full (rest from reference TRBV28 and TRBJ2-1): DVKVTQSSRYLVKRTGEKVFLECVQDMDHENMFWYRQDPGLGLRLIYFSYDVKMKEKGDIPEGYSVSREKKERFSLILESASTNQTSMYLCASSGREGLNEQFFGPGTRLTVL.

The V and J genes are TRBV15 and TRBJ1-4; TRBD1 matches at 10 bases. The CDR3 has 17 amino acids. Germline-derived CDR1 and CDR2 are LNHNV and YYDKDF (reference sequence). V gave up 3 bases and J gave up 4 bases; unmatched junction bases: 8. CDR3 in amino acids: CATSSLDRGPINEKLFF. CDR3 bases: TGTGCCACCAGCAGCCTTGACAGGGGGCCGATTAATGAAAAACTGTTTTTT.

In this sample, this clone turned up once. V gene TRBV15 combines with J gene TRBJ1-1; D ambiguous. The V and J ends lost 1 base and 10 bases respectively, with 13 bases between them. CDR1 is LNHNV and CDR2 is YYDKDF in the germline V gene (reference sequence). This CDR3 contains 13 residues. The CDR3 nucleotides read TGTGCCACCAGCAGAGGAGAGGCACACTTAGCTTTCTTT. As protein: CATSRGEAHLAFF. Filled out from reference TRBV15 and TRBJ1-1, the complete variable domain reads DAMVIQNPRYQVTQFGKPVTLSCSQTLNHNVMYWYQQKSSQAPKLLFHYYDKDFNNEADTPDNFQSRRPNTSFCFLDIRSPGLGDTAMYLCATSRGEAHLAFFGQGTRLTVV.

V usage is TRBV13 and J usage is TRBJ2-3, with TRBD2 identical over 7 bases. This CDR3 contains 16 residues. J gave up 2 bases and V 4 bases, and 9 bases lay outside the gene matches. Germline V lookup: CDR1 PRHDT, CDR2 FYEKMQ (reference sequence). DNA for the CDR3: TGTGCCAGCAGCTCCTCCTCTAGCGGACTCACAGATACGCAGTATTTT. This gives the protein CASSSSSSGLTDTQYF.

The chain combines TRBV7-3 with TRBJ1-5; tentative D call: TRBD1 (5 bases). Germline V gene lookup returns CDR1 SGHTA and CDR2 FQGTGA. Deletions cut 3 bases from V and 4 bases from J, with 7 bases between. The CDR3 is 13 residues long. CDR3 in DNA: TGTGCCAGCAGCTTGGGGCCAAATCAGCCCCAGCATTTT. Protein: CASSLGPNQPQHF.

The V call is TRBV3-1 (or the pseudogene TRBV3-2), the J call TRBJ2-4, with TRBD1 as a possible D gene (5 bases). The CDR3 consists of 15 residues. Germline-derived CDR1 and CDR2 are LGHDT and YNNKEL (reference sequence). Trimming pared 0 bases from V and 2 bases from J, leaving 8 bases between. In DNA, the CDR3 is TGTGCCAGCAGCCAAGAAGGGGTCACCAAAAACATTCAGTACTTC. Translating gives CASSQEGVTKNIQYF.

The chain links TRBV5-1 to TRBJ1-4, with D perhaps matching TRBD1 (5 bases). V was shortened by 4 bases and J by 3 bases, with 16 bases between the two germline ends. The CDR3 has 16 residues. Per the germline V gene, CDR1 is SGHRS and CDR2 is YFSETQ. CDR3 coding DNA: TGCGCCAGCAGCCCCCGACCTGACAGCTCTAATGAAAAACTGTTTTTT. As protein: CASSPRPDSSNEKLFF.

CDR3 bases: TGTGCCAGCAGCTTGGTAGCGCAAGAGACCCAGTACTTC. This sequence encodes CASSLVAQETQYF. The gene calls are TRBV5-4 and TRBJ2-5, with a possible D match to TRBD2 (5 bases). The CDR3 spans 13 residues. Trimming removed 0 bases from V and 2 bases from J, with 5 bases in between. CDR1 is SGHNT, CDR2 YYREEE, per germline (reference sequence).

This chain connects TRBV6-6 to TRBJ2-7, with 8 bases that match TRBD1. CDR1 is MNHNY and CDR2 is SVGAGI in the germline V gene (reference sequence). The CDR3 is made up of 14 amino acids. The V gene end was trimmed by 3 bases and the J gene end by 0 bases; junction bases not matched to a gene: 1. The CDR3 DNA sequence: TGTGCCAGCAGTTATGGACAGGGCTCCTACGAGCAGTACTTC. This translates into CASSYGQGSYEQYF.

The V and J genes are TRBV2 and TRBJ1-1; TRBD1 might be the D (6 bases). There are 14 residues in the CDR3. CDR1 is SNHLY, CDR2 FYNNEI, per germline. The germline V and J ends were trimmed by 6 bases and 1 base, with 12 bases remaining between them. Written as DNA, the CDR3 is TGTGCCAGCAGGGGGGGGCTGAGGAACACTGAAGCTTTCTTT. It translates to CASRGGLRNTEAFF.

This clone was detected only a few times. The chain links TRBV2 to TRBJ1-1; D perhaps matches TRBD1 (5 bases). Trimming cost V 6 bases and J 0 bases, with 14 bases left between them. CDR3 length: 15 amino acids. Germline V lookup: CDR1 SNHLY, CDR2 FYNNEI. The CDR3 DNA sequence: TGTGCCAGCAGAGGGACTTTAAACATGAACACTGAAGCTTTCTTT. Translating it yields CASRGTLNMNTEAFF.

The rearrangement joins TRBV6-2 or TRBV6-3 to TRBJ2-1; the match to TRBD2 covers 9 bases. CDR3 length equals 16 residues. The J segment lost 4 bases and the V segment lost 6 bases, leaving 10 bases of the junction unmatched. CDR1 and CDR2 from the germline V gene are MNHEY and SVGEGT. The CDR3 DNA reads TGTGCCAGCAGCCGAGCAACTAGCGGGCCTTACAATGAGCAGTTCTTC. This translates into CASSRATSGPYNEQFF.